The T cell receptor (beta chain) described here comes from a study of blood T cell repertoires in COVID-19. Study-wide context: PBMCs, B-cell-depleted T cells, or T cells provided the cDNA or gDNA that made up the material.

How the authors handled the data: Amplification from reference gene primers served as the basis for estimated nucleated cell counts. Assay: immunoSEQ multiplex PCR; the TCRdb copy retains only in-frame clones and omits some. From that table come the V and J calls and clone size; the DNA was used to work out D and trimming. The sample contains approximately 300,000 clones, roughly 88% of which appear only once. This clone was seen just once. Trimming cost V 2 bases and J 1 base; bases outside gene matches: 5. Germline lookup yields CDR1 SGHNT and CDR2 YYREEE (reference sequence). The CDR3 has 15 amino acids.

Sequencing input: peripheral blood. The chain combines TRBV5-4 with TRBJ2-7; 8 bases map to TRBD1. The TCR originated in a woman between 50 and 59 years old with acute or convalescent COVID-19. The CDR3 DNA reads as TGTGCCAGCAGCTTACCGGGACAGGTATCCTACGAGCAGTACTTC. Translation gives CASSLPGQVSYEQYF. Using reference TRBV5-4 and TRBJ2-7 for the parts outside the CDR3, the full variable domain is ETGVTQSPTHLIKTRGQQVTLRCSSQSGHNTVSWYQQALGQGPQFIFQYYREEENGRGNFPPRFSGLQFPNYSSELNVNALELDDSALYLCASSLPGQVSYEQYFGPGTRLTVT.